This T cell receptor beta chain derives from a study of blood T cell repertoires in COVID-19. Study overall: Sample material is recorded as cDNA or gDNA derived from T cells, B-cell-depleted T cells, or PBMCs.

Patients at the Seattle site were enrolled during active infection and followed longitudinally. Authors' processing steps: Quantification of nucleated cells was approximated via reference gene primer amplification. Clones were sequenced by immunoSEQ multiplex PCR, and TCRdb holds only the in-frame ones, with some missing. V and J calls plus clone size are reproduced from that table; the DNA served to infer D and trimming. The sample holds about 250,000 clones; around 85% are singletons and the top ten take about 1%. The CDR3 runs 12 residues. CDR1 is SQVTM and CDR2 is ANQGSEA in the germline V gene. The rearrangement joins TRBV29-1 to TRBJ1-1; D unresolved. This receptor was obtained from a human donor with COVID-19, enrolled during active disease. The donor label of this sample is uncertain. The sample comprised peripheral blood. For the CDR3, the DNA is TGCACACTTAATAGAGCTAACACTGAAGCTTTCTTT. Protein: CTLNRANTEAFF.